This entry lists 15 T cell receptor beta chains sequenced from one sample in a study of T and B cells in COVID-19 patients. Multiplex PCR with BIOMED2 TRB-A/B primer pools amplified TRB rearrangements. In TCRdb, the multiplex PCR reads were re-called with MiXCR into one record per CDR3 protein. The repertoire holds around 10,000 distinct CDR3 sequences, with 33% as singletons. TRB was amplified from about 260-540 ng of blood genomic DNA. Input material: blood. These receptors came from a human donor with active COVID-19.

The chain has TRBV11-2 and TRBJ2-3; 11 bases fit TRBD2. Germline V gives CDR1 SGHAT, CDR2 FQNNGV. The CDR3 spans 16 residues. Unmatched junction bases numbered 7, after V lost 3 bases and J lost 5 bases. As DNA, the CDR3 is TGTGCCAGCAGCTTTAGCGGGGGGGGCCGCGTAGATACGCAGTATTTT. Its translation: CASSFSGGGRVDTQYF.

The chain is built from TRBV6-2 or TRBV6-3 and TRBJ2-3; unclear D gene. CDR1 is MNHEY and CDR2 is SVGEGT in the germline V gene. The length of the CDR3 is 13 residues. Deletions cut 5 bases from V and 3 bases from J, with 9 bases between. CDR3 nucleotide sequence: TGTGCCAGCAGTCAGTTTTCAACAGATACGCAGTATTTT. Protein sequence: CASSQFSTDTQYF.

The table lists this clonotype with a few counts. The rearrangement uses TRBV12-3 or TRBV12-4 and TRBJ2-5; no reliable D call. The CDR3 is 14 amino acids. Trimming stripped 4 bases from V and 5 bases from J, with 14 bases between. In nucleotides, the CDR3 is TGTGCCAGCAGTTCCACCCGCCACTTTGAGACCCAGTACTTC. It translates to CASSSTRHFETQYF.

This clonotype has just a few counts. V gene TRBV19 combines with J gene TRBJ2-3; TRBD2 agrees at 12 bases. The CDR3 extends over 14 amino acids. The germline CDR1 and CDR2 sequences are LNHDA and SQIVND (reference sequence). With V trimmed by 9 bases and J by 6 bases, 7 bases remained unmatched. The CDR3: CASSRTSGVDTQYF. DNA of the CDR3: TGTGCCAGCAGCAGGACTAGCGGGGTGGATACGCAGTATTTT.

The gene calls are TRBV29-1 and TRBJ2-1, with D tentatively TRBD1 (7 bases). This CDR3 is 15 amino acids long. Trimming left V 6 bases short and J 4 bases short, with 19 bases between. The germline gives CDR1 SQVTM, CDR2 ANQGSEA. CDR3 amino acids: CSVGGPGTVYNEQFF. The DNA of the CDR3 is TGCAGCGTGGGGGGCCCCGGGACAGTTTACAATGAGCAGTTCTTC.

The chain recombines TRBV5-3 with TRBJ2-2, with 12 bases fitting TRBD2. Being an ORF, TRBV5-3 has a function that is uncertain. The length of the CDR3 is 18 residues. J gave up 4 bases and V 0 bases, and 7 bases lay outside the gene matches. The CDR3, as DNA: TGTGCCAGAAGCTTGGTGACTAGCGGGGGAGGTAGCACCGGGGAGCTGTTTTTT. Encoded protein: CARSLVTSGGGSTGELFF.

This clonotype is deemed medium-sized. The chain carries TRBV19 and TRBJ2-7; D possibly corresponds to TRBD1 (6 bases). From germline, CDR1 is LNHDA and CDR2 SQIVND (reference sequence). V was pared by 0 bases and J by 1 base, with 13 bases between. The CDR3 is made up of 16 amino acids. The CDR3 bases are TGTGCCAGTAGTATAGATCATGGGGGCAGGTCCTACGAGCAGTACTTC. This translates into CASSIDHGGRSYEQYF.

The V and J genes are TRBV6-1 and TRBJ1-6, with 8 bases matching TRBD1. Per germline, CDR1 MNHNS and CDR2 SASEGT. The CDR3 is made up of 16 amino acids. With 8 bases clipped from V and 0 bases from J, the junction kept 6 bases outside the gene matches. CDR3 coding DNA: TGTGCCAGCGGGGGACAGGCGAGCTCCTATAATTCACCCCTCCACTTT. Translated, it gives CASGGQASSYNSPLHF.

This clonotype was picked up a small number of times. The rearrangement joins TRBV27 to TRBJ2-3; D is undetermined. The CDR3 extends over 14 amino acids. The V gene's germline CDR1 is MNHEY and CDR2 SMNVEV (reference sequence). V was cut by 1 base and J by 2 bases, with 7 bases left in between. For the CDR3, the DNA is TGTGCCAGCAGTTTATGGGCCACCACAGATACGCAGTATTTT. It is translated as CASSLWATTDTQYF.

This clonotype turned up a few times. DNA of the CDR3: TGTGCCAGCTCACCCCGGACCGCAACTAATGAAAAACTGTTTTTT. Amino acids: CASSPRTATNEKLFF. The genes are TRBV18 and TRBJ1-4; D ambiguous. CDR1 and CDR2 from the germline V gene are KGHSH and LQKENI. The length of the CDR3 is 15 residues. Deletions cut 3 bases from V and 0 bases from J, with 8 bases between.

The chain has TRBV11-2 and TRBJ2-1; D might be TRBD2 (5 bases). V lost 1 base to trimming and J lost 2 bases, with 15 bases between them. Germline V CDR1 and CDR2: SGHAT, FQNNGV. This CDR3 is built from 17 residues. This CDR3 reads CASSLAAVATTYNEQFF. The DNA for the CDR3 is TGTGCCAGCAGCTTAGCCGCAGTAGCGACTACCTACAATGAGCAGTTCTTC.

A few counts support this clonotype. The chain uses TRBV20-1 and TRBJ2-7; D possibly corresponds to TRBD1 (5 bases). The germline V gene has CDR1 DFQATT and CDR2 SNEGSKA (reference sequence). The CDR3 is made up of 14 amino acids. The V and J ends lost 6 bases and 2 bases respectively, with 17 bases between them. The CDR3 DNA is TGCAGTGCGGTTCAGGGAAGGTCGGCCTACGAGCAGTACTTC. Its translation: CSAVQGRSAYEQYF.

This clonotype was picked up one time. The chain's CDR3 is CASSSLGATNEKLFF. The CDR3 DNA is TGTGCCAGCAGCTCCCTAGGGGCAACTAATGAAAAACTGTTTTTT. The chain uses TRBV7-2 and TRBJ1-4, with D possibly TRBD1 on 5 matching bases. V shed 4 bases and J shed 0 bases, with 9 bases lying between them. The CDR3 spans 15 residues. CDR1 SGHTA and CDR2 FQGNSA come from the germline V gene.

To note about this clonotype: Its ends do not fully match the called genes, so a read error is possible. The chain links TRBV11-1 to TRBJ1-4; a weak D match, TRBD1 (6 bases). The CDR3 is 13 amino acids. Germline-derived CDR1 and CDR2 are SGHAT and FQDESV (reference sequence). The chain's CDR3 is CASSLGGDTPPRF. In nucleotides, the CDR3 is TGTGCCAGCAGCTTAGGGGGGGACACCCCACCACGTTTT.

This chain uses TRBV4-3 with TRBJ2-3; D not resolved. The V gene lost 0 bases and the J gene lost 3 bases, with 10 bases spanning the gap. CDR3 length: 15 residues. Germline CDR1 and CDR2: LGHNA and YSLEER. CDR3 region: CASSQDGFATDTQYF. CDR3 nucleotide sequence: TGCGCCAGCAGCCAAGACGGGTTTGCGACAGATACGCAGTATTTT.